Listed here are 27 T cell receptor beta chains from one sample, sequenced in a study of identical twins. TCRdb ran MiXCR on the 5' RACE reads and lists one entry per CDR3 protein. The repertoire holds just over 450,000 distinct CDR3 sequences, with around 14% as singletons. This sample was shared with a second study, whose subject was yellow fever vaccine responses in identical twins.

The specimen sequenced was CD4+ T cells sorted from blood. All receptors come from a woman younger than 35 in good health.

The CDR3 spells CASSGTGGSGANVLTF. CDR3 bases: TGCGCCTCCTCCGGGACAGGGGGCTCTGGGGCCAACGTCCTGACTTTC. V gene TRBV5-1 combines with J gene TRBJ2-6; 11 nucleotides line up with TRBD1. V was clipped by 10 bases and J by 0 bases; unmatched bases: 6. Looked up from germline, CDR1 is SGHRS and CDR2 is YFSETQ. The CDR3 length is 16 residues.

This clonotype has a handful of counts. This rearrangement joins TRBV6-5 to TRBJ2-7; D perhaps matches TRBD1 (6 bases). The V end was cut by 0 bases, the J end by 4 bases, with 16 bases between. From germline, CDR1 is MNHEY and CDR2 SVGAGI. The CDR3 is made up of 16 amino acids. The CDR3 DNA sequence: TGTGCCAGCAGTTACTCTCCTGGGGGCAGGGGATACGAGCAGTACTTC. Encoded protein: CASSYSPGGRGYEQYF.

The rearrangement joins TRBV28 to TRBJ1-1; D is perhaps TRBD1 (5 bases). Germline CDR1 is MDHEN and CDR2 is SYDVKM. V lost 7 bases and J lost 4, with 19 bases in between. This CDR3 comprises 15 residues. Here the CDR3 reads CASIEGGSGGTEAFF. In nucleotides, the CDR3 is TGTGCCAGCATTGAGGGAGGGAGTGGGGGCACTGAAGCTTTCTTT.

There are a few counts of this clonotype. V is TRBV15 and J is TRBJ1-2; D might be TRBD1 (5 bases). The germline V gene has CDR1 LNHNV and CDR2 YYDKDF (reference sequence). The germline V and J ends were trimmed by 1 base and 4 bases, with 7 bases remaining between them. The CDR3 is 13 amino acids. This chain's CDR3 is CATSRARVYGYTF. In DNA form, the CDR3 reads TGTGCCACCAGCAGAGCCAGGGTCTATGGCTACACCTTC.

The V call is TRBV5-1, the J call TRBJ2-3; either TRBD1 or TRBD2 may supply D (6 bases each). The V end was cut by 0 bases, the J end by 3 bases, with 14 bases between. The length of the CDR3 is 16 residues. Germline V CDR1 and CDR2: SGHRS, YFSETQ. The CDR3 sequence: CASSLVGGSLTDTQYF. The DNA of the CDR3 is TGCGCCAGCAGCTTGGTGGGGGGCTCCTTGACAGATACGCAGTATTTT.

This clonotype appeared a few times. V gene TRBV28 combines with J gene TRBJ2-3; TRBD1 might be the D (5 bases). Trimming left V 6 bases short and J 3 bases short, with 13 bases between. The CDR3 is made up of 14 amino acids. The germline V gene encodes CDR1 MDHEN and CDR2 SYDVKM. The CDR3 sequence: CASRAGYRTDTQYF. DNA for the CDR3: TGTGCCAGCAGGGCAGGGTATAGGACAGATACGCAGTATTTT.

The chain joins TRBV7-2 to TRBJ2-1; D may be TRBD2 (5 bases). Deletions cut 3 bases from V and 0 bases from J, with 9 bases between. CDR1 SGHTA and CDR2 FQGNSA come from the germline V gene. The CDR3 has 15 amino acids. CDR3 nucleotide sequence: TGTGCCAGCAGCTTTGGGCGGGTCTCCTACAATGAGCAGTTCTTC. Encoded protein: CASSFGRVSYNEQFF.

This rearrangement joins TRBV5-1 to TRBJ2-1, with 7 nucleotides matching TRBD2. This CDR3 is 15 amino acids long. Germline CDR1 reads SGHRS; CDR2 reads YFSETQ. With 0 bases clipped from V and 3 bases from J, the junction kept 3 bases outside the gene matches. CDR3 in DNA: TGCGCCAGCAGCTTGGGACTAGCCTACTACAATGAGCAGTTCTTC. Translated: CASSLGLAYYNEQFF.

This clonotype has more than one count but fewer than ten. The genes are TRBV18 and TRBJ2-1; D is uncertain. The length of the CDR3 is 15 residues. Germline CDR1 and CDR2: KGHSH and LQKENI. Trimming removed 3 bases from V and 6 bases from J, with 15 bases in between. The CDR3 bases are TGTGCCAGCTCACCGGGAAAGTGGAGTAGCAATGAGCAGTTCTTC. As protein: CASSPGKWSSNEQFF.

The chain couples TRBV10-3 to TRBJ2-4; TRBD2 might be the D (6 bases). The ends were cut back, 8 bases at V and 5 bases at J, with 10 bases in the middle. Germline-derived CDR1 and CDR2 are ENHRY and SYGVKD. The CDR3 totals 12 residues. The CDR3 DNA reads as TGTGCCATCGGAGGGGTTGAAAACATTCAGTACTTC. The encoded protein is CAIGGVENIQYF.

J is TRBJ2-1 and V is TRBV18; D possibly corresponds to TRBD2 (5 bases). CDR1 is KGHSH and CDR2 is LQKENI in the germline V gene. CDR3 length: 17 residues. Trimming took 4 bases from V and 0 from J, leaving 16 bases between them. For the CDR3, the DNA is TGTGCCAGCTCACAAATCCCCAGCGGCAGCTCCTACAATGAGCAGTTCTTC. It yields the protein CASSQIPSGSSYNEQFF.

The chain recombines TRBV6-1 with TRBJ2-5; 12 bases agree with TRBD2. After removal of 5 bases from V and 3 bases from J, the junction contained 7 bases not matched to a gene. This CDR3 is 16 amino acids long. From germline, CDR1 is MNHNS and CDR2 SASEGT. The DNA for the CDR3 is TGTGCCAGCAGTCGGGGGCTAGCGGGGGGGAAAGAGACCCAGTACTTC. It is translated as CASSRGLAGGKETQYF.

The table lists this clonotype with a count of one. This chain joins TRBV12-3 or TRBV12-4 and TRBJ2-7, with 8 bases that match TRBD1. After removal of 0 bases from V and 1 base from J, the junction contained 5 bases not matched to a gene. This CDR3 region has 16 residues. The CDR3, as DNA: TGTGCCAGCAGTTTAGCCGGGACAGGTGAATCCTACGAGCAGTACTTC. Translating gives CASSLAGTGESYEQYF.

This CDR3 reads CASSAGSLSGANVLTF. DNA for the CDR3: TGTGCCAGCAGCGCCGGGTCCTTGTCTGGGGCCAACGTCCTGACTTTC. The chain couples TRBV28 to TRBJ2-6, with D hard to call. V lost 6 bases, J lost 1 base, and 13 bases lay in between. This CDR3 contains 16 residues. Germline CDR1 is MDHEN and CDR2 is SYDVKM.

This clonotype was observed at least ten times. The chain employs TRBV27 and TRBJ2-2; possible D gene TRBD2, 5 bases. In germline, CDR1 is MNHEY, CDR2 SMNVEV (reference sequence). The length of the CDR3 is 15 residues. Between the trimmed V and J ends, which lost 6 bases and 0 bases, there was a span of 11 bases. CDR3 in DNA: TGTGCCAGCAGCATACTAGACGCGAACACCGGGGAGCTGTTTTTT. Translation gives CASSILDANTGELFF.

The V gene is TRBV7-9, the J gene TRBJ2-5; 14 nucleotides line up with TRBD2. The CDR3 is 18 residues long. Germline CDR1 is SEHNR and CDR2 is FQNEAQ (reference sequence). Trimming removed 5 bases from V and 4 bases from J; junction bases left unmatched: 12. The CDR3 sequence is CASSPRGTSGRSGETQYF. CDR3 coding DNA: TGTGCCAGCAGCCCCCGGGGGACTAGCGGGAGATCAGGAGAGACCCAGTACTTC.

The chain's CDR3 is CASSQDITAGGRTDTQYF. DNA of the CDR3: TGTGCCAGCAGCCAAGATATCACAGCGGGGGGGCGCACAGATACGCAGTATTTT. The rearrangement links TRBV4-2 to TRBJ2-3, with 10 bases that match TRBD2. J lost 1 base, V lost 0 bases, and 7 bases had no gene match. CDR3 size: 18 residues. Germline lookup yields CDR1 LGHNA and CDR2 YNFKEQ.

In its sample, this clonotype was seen a few times. The V call is TRBV5-1, the J call TRBJ2-7; tentatively, D is TRBD1 (6 bases). The CDR3 contains 14 residues. CDR1 and CDR2 (germline): SGHRS, YFSETQ. V lost 2 bases and J lost 0, with 9 bases in between. Here the CDR3 reads CASSFVGASYEQYF. The CDR3 region has the DNA TGCGCCAGCAGCTTTGTGGGGGCCTCCTACGAGCAGTACTTC.

This chain connects TRBV20-1 to TRBJ2-3; 10 nucleotides line up with TRBD2. Unmatched junction bases numbered 11, after V lost 2 bases and J lost 3 bases. The germline V gene encodes CDR1 DFQATT and CDR2 SNEGSKA (reference sequence). The CDR3 runs to 17 residues. Here the CDR3 reads CSARSHVSGRITDTQYF. The CDR3 DNA is TGCAGTGCTAGAAGCCATGTTAGCGGGAGGATTACAGATACGCAGTATTTT.

V and J are TRBV7-6 and TRBJ2-2, with D possibly being TRBD1 or TRBD2 (6 bases each). V lost 1 base and J lost 3, with 12 bases in between. The CDR3 is made up of 16 amino acids. Germline V gives CDR1 SGHVS, CDR2 FNYEAQ. The chain's CDR3 is CASSLVRGQYTGELFF. CDR3 bases: TGTGCCAGCAGCTTAGTCCGGGGGCAGTACACCGGGGAGCTGTTTTTT.

CDR3: CASSYLGTSGSYEQYF. DNA for the CDR3: TGTGCCAGCAGTTACCTTGGGACTAGCGGATCCTACGAGCAGTACTTC. The chain recombines TRBV6-5 with TRBJ2-7, with 11 bases that match TRBD2. The V gene end was trimmed by 2 bases and the J gene end by 1 base; junction bases not matched to a gene: 4. The germline V gene encodes CDR1 MNHEY and CDR2 SVGAGI. This CDR3 comprises 16 residues.

The chain is built from TRBV2 and TRBJ2-3; 9 bases are a match to TRBD1. Germline V gene data show CDR1 as SNHLY and CDR2 as FYNNEI. This CDR3 spans 14 amino acids. With V trimmed by 6 bases and J by 4 bases, 5 bases remained unmatched. The CDR3, as DNA: TGTGCCAGCAGCGGACAGGGGTGGGCAGATACGCAGTATTTT. Translating it yields CASSGQGWADTQYF.

The sample holds a few counts of this clonotype. The genes are TRBV4-2 and TRBJ2-1, with TRBD2 matching 8 bases. The CDR3 has 16 amino acids. Trimming cost V 0 bases and J 9 bases; bases outside gene matches: 10. CDR1 is LGHNA, CDR2 YNFKEQ, per germline. CDR3 bases: TGTGCCAGCAGCCAAGAATCTGGCGGGGGGACTGGTGAGCAGTTCTTC. It specifies CASSQESGGGTGEQFF.

This clonotype was seen a few times. The V call is TRBV7-9, the J call TRBJ2-3; 8 bases map to TRBD2. CDR1 and CDR2 from the germline V gene are SEHNR and FQNEAQ (reference sequence). This CDR3 is built from 14 residues. V gave up 4 bases and J gave up 7 bases; unmatched junction bases: 7. The CDR3 sequence is CASSSSGSENTQYF. The DNA for the CDR3 is TGTGCCAGCAGCTCCAGCGGGAGTGAAAATACGCAGTATTTT.

The chain carries TRBV28 and TRBJ2-2; D is undetermined. The CDR3 is 16 residues long. The V end was cut by 3 bases, the J end by 3 bases, with 14 bases between. Germline-derived CDR1 and CDR2 are MDHEN and SYDVKM. CDR3 DNA: TGTGCCAGCAGTTTCTCGTCGCTGACTTACACCGGGGAGCTGTTTTTT. Translating it yields CASSFSSLTYTGELFF.

At least ten counts were recorded for this clonotype. The CDR3 loop is CSVDSPEKLFF. DNA of the CDR3: TGCAGTGTAGACAGTCCCGAAAAACTGTTTTTT. The chain is built from TRBV20-1 and TRBJ1-4, with a possible D match to TRBD1 (5 bases). The V gene's germline CDR1 is DFQATT and CDR2 SNEGSKA (reference sequence). Trimming stripped 7 bases from V and 8 bases from J, with 11 bases between. CDR3 size: 11 residues.

Ten or more counts support this clonotype. The chain joins TRBV12-3 or TRBV12-4 to TRBJ2-5, with D unresolved. The CDR3 consists of 11 residues. The germline V and J ends were trimmed by 4 bases and 5 bases, with 5 bases remaining between them. The CDR3 DNA is TGTGCCAGCAGTTCCACGGAGACCCAGTACTTC. It specifies CASSSTETQYF.